Listed below are T cell receptor beta chains from one sample, sequenced in a study of cytomegalovirus exposure and HLA in healthy donors. Some clones are missing from TCRdb's copy, which holds only in-frame ones; the method was immunoSEQ multiplex PCR. The sample lists about 57,000 clones, approximately 70% occurring once. Sequencing used PBMCs. The receptors stem from a woman aged 45-60 years in good health and CMV-seronegative. CDR3s include the opening cysteine and the closing phenylalanine or tryptophan. A D gene is named only where the DNA matches it firmly. Rows may omit the clone size; those that give it use once, few, many or a size class.

V: TRBV10-3; size: NA; D: NA; J: TRBJ2-3; DNA: TGTGCCATCAGTGAGTCGGGAGGACAGGGCACAGATACGCAGTATTTT; CDR3: CAISESGGQGTDTQYF
V: TRBV28; size: once; D: TRBD1; J: TRBJ1-4; DNA: TGTGCCAGCAGTCCAGGGGGACGGAATGAAAAACTGTTTTTT; CDR3: CASSPGGRNEKLFF
V: TRBV19; size: medium-sized; D: TRBD1; J: TRBJ2-1; DNA: TGTGCCAGTTCCCGGACAGGGGAGAGGGACAATGAGCAGTTCTTC; CDR3: CASSRTGERDNEQFF
V: TRBV5-4; size: NA; D: NA; J: TRBJ2-3; DNA: TGTGCCAGCAGCTTTGGGTCTAGCGGCACAGATACGCAGTATTTT; CDR3: CASSFGSSGTDTQYF
V: TRBV7-9; size: NA; D: NA; J: TRBJ2-1; DNA: TGTGCCAGCAGCTTGGGCGGGACGGAGCAGTTCTTC; CDR3: CASSLGGTEQFF
V: TRBV30; size: NA; D: NA; J: TRBJ1-4; DNA: TGTGCCTGGACCGACGGGGCTAATGAAAAACTGTTTTTT; CDR3: CAWTDGANEKLFF
V: TRBV5-1; size: few; D: NA; J: TRBJ2-5; DNA: TGCGCCAGCAGCTCCCAGGGTATAGTAGGGGAGACCCAGTACTTC; CDR3: CASSSQGIVGETQYF
V: TRBV28; size: NA; D: TRBD1; J: TRBJ1-5; DNA: TGTGCCAGCAGCTTAGGACAGGGTTTTCGTCAGCCCCAGCATTTT; CDR3: CASSLGQGFRQPQHF
V: TRBV10-2; size: NA; D: TRBD1; J: TRBJ1-2; DNA: TGCGCCAGCAGTGAGTCGAGGACAGGAAACTATGGCTACACCTTC; CDR3: CASSESRTGNYGYTF
V: TRBV4-3; size: NA; D: NA; J: TRBJ1-5; DNA: TGCGCCAGCAGCCAAGAACGGCAGGGCCACGGTCAGCCCCAGCATTTT; CDR3: CASSQERQGHGQPQHF
V: TRBV5-4; size: NA; D: NA; J: TRBJ2-7; DNA: TGTGCCAGCAGCCGGGACAACTACGAGCAGTACTTC; CDR3: CASSRDNYEQYF
V: TRBV29-1; size: NA; D: TRBD2; J: TRBJ2-1; DNA: TGCAGCGTTACGGGACTAGGCCTTCCAGATGAGCAGTTCTTC; CDR3: CSVTGLGLPDEQFF
V: TRBV7-7; size: NA; D: NA; J: TRBJ2-2; DNA: TGTGCTAGCAGCTACCGGGGATCCGGGGAGCTGTTTTTT; CDR3: CASSYRGSGELFF
V: TRBV7-9; size: NA; D: TRBD1; J: TRBJ2-5; DNA: TGTGCCAGCAGCCCTCGGACAGGGGATGAGGAGACCCAGTACTTC; CDR3: CASSPRTGDEETQYF
V: TRBV6-5; size: NA; D: TRBD1; J: TRBJ1-5; DNA: TGTGCCAGCAGGGACAGGGAAAATCAGCCCCAGCATTTT; CDR3: CASRDRENQPQHF
V: TRBV4-2; size: NA; D: NA; J: TRBJ2-1; DNA: TGTGCCAGCAGCCAACGAGCAGGGGTGGGTGAGCAGTTCTTC; CDR3: CASSQRAGVGEQFF
V: TRBV19; size: few; D: NA; J: TRBJ2-7; DNA: TGTGCCACCTCCCCCGGCAGCGGCGGTGACGAGCAGTACTTC; CDR3: CATSPGSGGDEQYF
V: TRBV5-8; size: NA; D: NA; J: TRBJ1-6; DNA: TGTGCCAGCAGCTTGGTCACGGGTGCACCCCTCCACTTT; CDR3: CASSLVTGAPLHF
V: TRBV28; size: NA; D: TRBD1; J: TRBJ2-3; DNA: TGTGCCAGCAGCAAGGGACAGGGGACAGATACGCAGTATTTT; CDR3: CASSKGQGTDTQYF
V: TRBV18; size: NA; D: NA; J: TRBJ2-1; DNA: TGTGCCAGCTCACCAGAACGATGGAGCTCCTACAATGAGCAGTTCTTC; CDR3: CASSPERWSSYNEQFF
V: TRBV30; size: NA; D: NA; J: TRBJ2-2; DNA: TGTGCCTGGATTACGGCGGAAGGCGGGGAGCTGTTTTTT; CDR3: CAWITAEGGELFF
V: TRBV7-9; size: NA; D: NA; J: TRBJ2-6; DNA: TGTGCCAGCAGCTTTAACAGGGCTGGGGCCAACGTCCTGACTTTC; CDR3: CASSFNRAGANVLTF
V: TRBV19; size: NA; D: TRBD2; J: TRBJ2-5; DNA: TGTGCCAGTAGTATGACTAGCGGAGGACAAGAGACCCAGTACTTC; CDR3: CASSMTSGGQETQYF
V: TRBV6-6; size: NA; D: TRBD1; J: TRBJ1-2; DNA: TGTGCCAGCAGTCCAACAGGGGACTATGGCTACACCTTC; CDR3: CASSPTGDYGYTF
V: TRBV6-1; size: NA; D: NA; J: TRBJ1-4; DNA: TGTGCCAGCAATGGACATTCCGGGAAACTGTTTTTT; CDR3: CASNGHSGKLFF
V: TRBV29-1; size: NA; D: NA; J: TRBJ2-1; DNA: TGCAGCGTTGAGGGGGGACCCAACTCCTACAATGAGCAGTTCTTC; CDR3: CSVEGGPNSYNEQFF
V: TRBV7-3; size: NA; D: TRBD1; J: TRBJ1-1; DNA: TGTGCCAGCGGCGTTGAGGGACAGCGAAACACTGAAGCTTTCTTT; CDR3: CASGVEGQRNTEAFF
V: TRBV7-8; size: NA; D: TRBD2; J: TRBJ2-4; DNA: TGTGCCAGCAGCTTAAAGGGGCGGGAGCGAACCCCAGCCAAAAACATTCAGTACTTC; CDR3: CASSLKGRERTPAKNIQYF
V: TRBV30; size: NA; D: TRBD2; J: TRBJ2-1; DNA: TGTGCCTGGGAACTAGCGGGAGGGTCACAGTTCTTC; CDR3: CAWELAGGSQFF
V: TRBV28; size: NA; D: NA; J: TRBJ1-2; DNA: TGTGCCAGCAGGACGGACAGTATCTATGGCTACACCTTC; CDR3: CASRTDSIYGYTF
V: TRBV27; size: once; D: NA; J: TRBJ2-3; DNA: TGTGCCAGCAGTTTATCGTTCCGTTCCGATACGCAGTATTTT; CDR3: CASSLSFRSDTQYF
V: TRBV18; size: few; D: NA; J: TRBJ1-1; DNA: TGTGCCAGCTCGCAACAGAATAATAATGAAGCTTTCTTT; CDR3: CASSQQNNNEAFF
V: TRBV7-2; size: NA; D: NA; J: TRBJ2-5; DNA: TGTGCCAGCAGCTCCCCCCCAAGCGTAGAGACCCAGTACTTC; CDR3: CASSSPPSVETQYF
V: TRBV7-2; size: NA; D: TRBD1; J: TRBJ1-3; DNA: TGTGCCAGCAGCTTAGCGACAGGGGTGGGTGGAAACACCATATATTTT; CDR3: CASSLATGVGGNTIYF